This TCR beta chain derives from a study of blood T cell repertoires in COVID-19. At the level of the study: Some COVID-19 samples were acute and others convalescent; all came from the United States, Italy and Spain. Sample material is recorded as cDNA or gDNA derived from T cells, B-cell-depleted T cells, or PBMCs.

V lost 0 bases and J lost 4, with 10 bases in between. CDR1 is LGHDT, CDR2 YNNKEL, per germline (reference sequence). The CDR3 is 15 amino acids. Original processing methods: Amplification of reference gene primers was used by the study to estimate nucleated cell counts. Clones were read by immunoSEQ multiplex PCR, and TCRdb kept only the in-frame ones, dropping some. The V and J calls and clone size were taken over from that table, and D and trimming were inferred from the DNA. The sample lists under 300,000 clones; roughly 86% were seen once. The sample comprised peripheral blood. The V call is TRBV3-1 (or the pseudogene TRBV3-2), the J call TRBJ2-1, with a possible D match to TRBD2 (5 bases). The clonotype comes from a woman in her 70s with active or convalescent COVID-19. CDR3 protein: CASSQELGGYNEQFF. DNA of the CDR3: TGTGCCAGCAGCCAAGAGCTAGGAGGTTACAATGAGCAGTTCTTC.